This passage covers 24 T cell receptor beta chains from one sample sequenced in a study of regulatory T cells in long-lasting Graves disease listed by TCRdb under 2021. Receptors were amplified or captured by multiplex PCR. TCRdb names Illumina HiSeq 4000 as the instrument used. CDR3 regions were amplified by Arm-PCR with iRepertoire HTBI primers to construct TCR beta libraries. In-frame beta chains were kept once TCRdb had trimmed the public reads at Q25 with fastp and called clones with MiXCR. Identical CDR3 protein sequences are pooled into one entry, listed with their most common genes and DNA. Here the sample has about 470,000 distinct CDR3 sequences; about 22% occur a single time. Jointly, the top ten make up 6.5% to 9% of the sample. The time point label corresponds to: persistent/refractory GD, antithyroid drugs over 5 years with positive TRAb. For both TCR sequencing and RNA sequencing, RNA was extracted from PBMCs in TRIzol.

The sample consisted of peripheral blood mononuclear cells (PBMCs), taken when the disease was refractory, from a patient treated with antithyroid drugs. The receptors come from a female donor with Graves disease.

In this sample, this clonotype turned up many times. This chain joins TRBV6-1 and TRBJ1-3; no clear D gene. The CDR3 runs 15 residues. Germline V CDR1 and CDR2: MNHNS, SASEGT. The V end was cut by 0 bases, the J end by 1 base, with 7 bases between. CDR3 bases: TGTGCCAGCAGTGAAGCACGAGGGTCTGGAAACACCATATATTTT. It specifies CASSEARGSGNTIYF.

This clonotype showed up just a few times. One end of the junction fails to match germline, which may point to a read error. The chain is built from TRBV9 and TRBJ1-1; D perhaps matches TRBD1 (5 bases). Germline CDR1 and CDR2: SGDLS and YYNGEE. The CDR3 contains 13 residues. CDR3 sequence: CASSETGNNEAFF. The CDR3 nucleotides are TGTGCCAGCAGCGAAACAGGTAACAATGAAGCTTTCTTT.

This clonotype has at least ten counts. The chain carries TRBV27 and TRBJ2-7; maybe TRBD1 (5 bases). This CDR3 has 14 residues. Trimming took 5 bases from V and 0 from J, leaving 11 bases between them. From germline, CDR1 is MNHEY and CDR2 SMNVEV (reference sequence). CDR3 sequence reads: CASSLRQNSYEQYF. The CDR3 DNA reads TGTGCCAGCAGTCTGCGACAGAACTCCTACGAGCAGTACTTC.

This clonotype was observed at least ten times. This chain joins TRBV12-3 or TRBV12-4 and TRBJ2-5; D uncertain. Trimming took 3 bases from V and 4 from J, leaving 9 bases between them. The CDR3 sequence is 13 residues long. The CDR3 sequence is CASSFANPETQYF. The CDR3 DNA reads as TGTGCCAGCAGTTTTGCTAATCCAGAGACCCAGTACTTC.

The J gene is TRBJ2-5, the V gene TRBV20-1, with TRBD1 matching 12 bases. V was clipped by 2 bases and J by 1 base; unmatched bases: 8. Germline CDR1 is DFQATT and CDR2 is SNEGSKA (reference sequence). CDR3 size: 17 residues. CDR3 nucleotides: TGCAGTGCTAGAACACGGGGACAGGGGGCGGGCCAAGAGACCCAGTACTTC. It codes for CSARTRGQGAGQETQYF.

This clonotype was seen more than once but under ten times. This rearrangement joins TRBV7-9 to TRBJ2-7; 9 positions match TRBD1. V lost 3 bases and J lost 1; bases outside the gene matches: 7. Germline-derived CDR1 and CDR2 are SEHNR and FQNEAQ (reference sequence). This CDR3 region has 16 residues. For the CDR3, the DNA is TGTGCCAGCAGCTTCCCCCGGGACAGGGTATCCTACGAGCAGTACTTC. This codes for CASSFPRDRVSYEQYF. The entire variable domain, with the rest obtained from reference TRBV7-9 and TRBJ2-7, is as follows: DTGVSQNPRHKITKRGQNVTFRCDPISEHNRLYWYRQTLGQGPEFLTYFQNEAQLEKSRLLSDRFSAERPKGSFSTLEIQRTEQGDSAMYLCASSFPRDRVSYEQYFGPGTRLTVT.

This rearrangement joins TRBV7-3 to TRBJ1-2; no clear D gene. Germline V CDR1 and CDR2: SGHTA, FQGTGA. The CDR3 extends over 13 amino acids. The V end lost 0 bases, the J end lost 7 bases, and 9 bases lay between the germline ends. CDR3 in DNA: TGTGCCAGCAGCTTAACTGCCGCGGGTGGCTACACCTTC. Amino acid sequence: CASSLTAAGGYTF.

The table lists this clonotype with many counts. This chain uses TRBV28 with TRBJ1-1; no reliable D call. There are 12 residues in the CDR3. V was pared by 5 bases and J by 5 bases, with 9 bases between. Germline V gene sequence: CDR1 MDHEN, CDR2 SYDVKM. CDR3 coding DNA: TGTGCCAGCAGTCCCTGGCGGACTGAAGCTTTCTTT. Amino acid sequence: CASSPWRTEAFF.

This CDR3 reads CAWSQGAGGLSGELFF. The CDR3 nucleotides are TGTGCCTGGAGTCAGGGAGCGGGGGGGCTATCTGGGGAGCTGTTTTTT. The chain couples TRBV30 to TRBJ2-2; 10 bases are a match to TRBD2. This CDR3 spans 16 amino acids. CDR1 is GTSNPN and CDR2 is SVGIG in the germline V gene (reference sequence). Germline trimming cut 2 bases from V and 8 bases from J; bases unmatched to any gene: 11.

This clonotype has ten or more counts. This chain uses TRBV15 with TRBJ2-5; 9 nucleotides align to TRBD1. The CDR3 is made up of 17 amino acids. Trimming at V came to 1 base and at J to 7 bases, leaving 13 bases not matched to a gene. CDR1 and CDR2 (germline): LNHNV, YYDKDF (reference sequence). The CDR3 loop reads CATSRALGTGQVGTQYF. Written as DNA, the CDR3 is TGTGCCACCAGCAGAGCCCTGGGGACAGGGCAGGTAGGGACCCAGTACTTC. Complete variable domain (other parts from reference TRBV15 and TRBJ2-5): DAMVIQNPRYQVTQFGKPVTLSCSQTLNHNVMYWYQQKSSQAPKLLFHYYDKDFNNEADTPDNFQSRRPNTSFCFLDIRSPGLGDTAMYLCATSRALGTGQVGTQYFGPGTRLLVL.

A few counts support this clonotype. This chain connects TRBV13 to TRBJ1-5; D possibly corresponds to TRBD1 (5 bases). This CDR3 region has 14 residues. Looked up from germline, CDR1 is PRHDT and CDR2 is FYEKMQ (reference sequence). Trimming cost V 4 bases and J 4 bases, with 11 bases left between them. DNA for the CDR3: TGTGCCAGCAGCTCTAGGGGCAGGAATCAGCCCCAGCATTTT. Amino acids: CASSSRGRNQPQHF.

The rearrangement uses TRBV19 and TRBJ2-2, with a possible D match to TRBD2 (5 bases). The CDR3 length is 14 residues. Trimming removed 9 bases at V and 0 bases at J, with 11 bases between. Germline lookup yields CDR1 LNHDA and CDR2 SQIVND (reference sequence). CDR3 amino acids: CASRESANTGELFF. Here the CDR3 DNA reads TGTGCCAGCCGGGAAAGTGCGAACACCGGGGAGCTGTTTTTT.

This clonotype was observed a handful of times. The chain is built from TRBV20-1 and TRBJ2-3; D ambiguous. CDR3 length: 13 residues. V lost 3 bases and J lost 0, with 7 bases in between. The germline CDR1 and CDR2 sequences are DFQATT and SNEGSKA (reference sequence). CDR3 DNA sequence: TGCAGTGCTAGGGCTACTAGCACAGATACGCAGTATTTT. This gives the protein CSARATSTDTQYF.

This chain uses TRBV12-3 or TRBV12-4 with TRBJ2-4; weak D call: TRBD2 (7 bases). V was trimmed by 6 bases and J by 8 bases, leaving 20 bases between them. The CDR3 is 15 residues long. CDR3 loop: CASSLGGGRSDIQYF. The DNA of the CDR3 is TGTGCCAGCAGCCTGGGGGGGGGCCGAAGCGACATTCAGTACTTC.

This clonotype was counted only a few times. The rearrangement uses TRBV24-1 and TRBJ2-3; 7 nucleotides agree with TRBD2. This CDR3 comprises 16 residues. The V and J ends lost 4 bases and 2 bases, in that order; junction bases with no gene match: 8. Germline CDR1 and CDR2: KGHDR and SFDVKD. The CDR3 nucleotides are TGTGCCACCAGTGAGGATACGGGGGGAATCACAGATACGCAGTATTTT. It encodes CATSEDTGGITDTQYF.

This clonotype was seen repeatedly, ten times or more. V and J are TRBV27 and TRBJ1-1; 8 bases map to TRBD1. Per the germline V gene, CDR1 is MNHEY and CDR2 is SMNVEV (reference sequence). The CDR3 extends over 15 amino acids. After removal of 2 bases from V and 5 bases from J, the junction contained 7 bases not matched to a gene. The CDR3 DNA sequence: TGTGCCAGCAGTTTAAAGCAGGGGGCGGGAACTGAAGCTTTCTTT. Protein sequence: CASSLKQGAGTEAFF.

Only a few counts were recorded for this clonotype. The chain carries TRBV7-9 and TRBJ1-5, with D maybe TRBD1 (5 bases). This CDR3 region has 14 residues. The germline CDR1 and CDR2 sequences are SEHNR and FQNEAQ (reference sequence). V was pared by 5 bases and J by 4 bases, with 12 bases between. CDR3 sequence (DNA): TGTGCCAGCAGCCCCCCAGGGTTGAATCAGCCCCAGCATTTT. Protein sequence: CASSPPGLNQPQHF.

There are many counts of this clonotype. The CDR3 carries no conserved terminal phenylalanine or tryptophan, so it likely arises from a read error. The chain links TRBV7-8 to TRBJ1-1; D unresolved. The CDR3 runs 15 residues. V was clipped by 1 base and J by 0 bases, with 9 bases between them. In germline, CDR1 is SGHVS, CDR2 FQNEAQ. CDR3 coding DNA: TGTGCCAGCAGCTTAGGGGTGGGTGTGAACACTGAAGCTTTCCTT. This codes for CASSLGVGVNTEAFL.

Ten or more counts support this clonotype. This sequence joins TRBV19 and TRBJ1-1; maybe TRBD1 (6 bases). CDR1 is LNHDA, CDR2 SQIVND, per germline (reference sequence). The V end lost 2 bases, the J end lost 3 bases, and 13 bases lay between the germline ends. The CDR3 loop spans 15 amino acids. The CDR3 nucleotides are TGTGCCAGTAGTATACAACAGGGAGGGGACACTGAAGCTTTCTTT. Translating gives CASSIQQGGDTEAFF.

As for this clonotype: A much larger clone sits a single nucleotide away, making a read error possible. This sequence joins TRBV15 and TRBJ1-4; TRBD1 matches at 9 bases. The length of the CDR3 is 14 residues. Germline-derived CDR1 and CDR2 are LNHNV and YYDKDF (reference sequence). The CDR3 DNA reads TGTGCCACCAGCACAGGGACAGGGTACGCAAAACCGTTTTTT. Its protein is CATSTGTGYAKPFF. The variable domain in full, completed from reference TRBV15 and TRBJ1-4, reads DAMVIQNPRYQVTQFGKPVTLSCSQTLNHNVMYWYQQKSSQAPKLLFHYYDKDFNNEADTPDNFQSRRPNTSFCFLDIRSPGLGDTAMYLCATSTGTGYAKPFFGSGTQLSVL.

This chain joins TRBV10-3 and TRBJ1-5; 8 bases agree with TRBD1. The germline V gene encodes CDR1 ENHRY and CDR2 SYGVKD. V was clipped by 4 bases and J by 5 bases; unmatched bases: 7. The CDR3 totals 15 residues. The CDR3 sequence: CAISGDRGNDQPQHF. CDR3 coding DNA: TGTGCCATCAGTGGAGACAGGGGTAATGATCAGCCCCAGCATTTT.

The V and J genes are TRBV11-2 and TRBJ2-7; D unresolved. This CDR3 region has 17 residues. The germline gives CDR1 SGHAT, CDR2 FQNNGV. The V and J ends lost 2 bases and 5 bases respectively, with 22 bases between them. Written as DNA, the CDR3 is TGTGCCAGCAGCTTATTTTTGGGCTGGGGTGGTGGAGACGAGCAGTACTTC. Its translation is CASSLFLGWGGGDEQYF. Combining the CDR3 with reference TRBV11-2 and TRBJ2-7 gives the whole variable domain EAGVAQSPRYKIIEKRQSVAFWCNPISGHATLYWYQQILGQGPKLLIQFQNNGVVDDSQLPKDRFSAERLKGVDSTLKIQPAKLEDSAVYLCASSLFLGWGGGDEQYFGPGTRLTVT.

This clonotype was counted only a few times. This rearrangement joins TRBV20-1 to TRBJ1-5; 10 bases are a match to TRBD1. This CDR3 contains 15 residues. The V gene end was trimmed by 5 bases and the J gene end by 3 bases; junction bases not matched to a gene: 7. Germline assignment: CDR1 DFQATT and CDR2 SNEGSKA (reference sequence). The CDR3 DNA is TGCAGTGCTCTGACCGGGACAGGGGTCAATCAGCCCCAGCATTTT. Translating it yields CSALTGTGVNQPQHF.

This clonotype came up many times. This chain connects TRBV19 to TRBJ1-5; D uncertain. There are 15 residues in the CDR3. Trimming cost V 5 bases and J 5 bases, with 16 bases left between them. The germline V gene encodes CDR1 LNHDA and CDR2 SQIVND (reference sequence). The CDR3 DNA reads as TGTGCCAGTAGTCTCCCCCCCGGGTTGGATCAGCCCCAGCATTTT. Its translation is CASSLPPGLDQPQHF.